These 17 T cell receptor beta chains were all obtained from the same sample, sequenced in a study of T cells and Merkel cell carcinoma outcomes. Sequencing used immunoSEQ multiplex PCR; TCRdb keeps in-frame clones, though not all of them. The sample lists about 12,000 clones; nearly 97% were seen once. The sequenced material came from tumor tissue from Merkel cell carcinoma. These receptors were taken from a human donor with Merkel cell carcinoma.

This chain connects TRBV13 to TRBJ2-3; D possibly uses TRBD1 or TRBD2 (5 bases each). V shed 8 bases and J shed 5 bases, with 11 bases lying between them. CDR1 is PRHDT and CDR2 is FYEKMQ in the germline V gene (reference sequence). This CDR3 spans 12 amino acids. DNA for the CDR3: TGTGCCAGCCGGGCTGGGGGAGATACGCAGTATTTT. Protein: CASRAGGDTQYF.

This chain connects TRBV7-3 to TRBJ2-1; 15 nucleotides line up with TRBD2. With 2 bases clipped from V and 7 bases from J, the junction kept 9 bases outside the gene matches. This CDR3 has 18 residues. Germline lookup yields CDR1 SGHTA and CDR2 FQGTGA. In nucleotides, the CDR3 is TGTGCCAGCAGCTTAGAGACAGCCGGGACTAGCGGGGGGAATGAGCAGTTCTTC. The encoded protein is CASSLETAGTSGGNEQFF.

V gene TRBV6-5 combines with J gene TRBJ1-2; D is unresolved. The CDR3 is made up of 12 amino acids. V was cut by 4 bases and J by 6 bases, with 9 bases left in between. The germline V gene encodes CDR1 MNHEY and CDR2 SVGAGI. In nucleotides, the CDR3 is TGTGCCAGCAGTTTGGACCGGAATGGCTACACCTTC. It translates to CASSLDRNGYTF.

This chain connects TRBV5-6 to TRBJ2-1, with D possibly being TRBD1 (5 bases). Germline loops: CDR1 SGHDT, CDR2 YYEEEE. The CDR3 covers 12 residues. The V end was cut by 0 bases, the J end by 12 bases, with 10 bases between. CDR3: CASSLADSRQFF. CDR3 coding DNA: TGTGCCAGCAGCTTGGCCGACAGCAGGCAGTTCTTC. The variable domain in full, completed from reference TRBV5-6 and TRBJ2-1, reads DAGVTQSPTHLIKTRGQQVTLRCSPKSGHDTVSWYQQALGQGPQFIFQYYEEEERQRGNFPDRFSGHQFPNYSSELNVNALLLGDSALYLCASSLADSRQFFGPGTRLTVL.

This chain's CDR3 is CASGAGEGDEQFF. The CDR3 region has the DNA TGCGCCAGCGGCGCGGGAGAAGGCGATGAGCAGTTCTTC. V usage is TRBV5-1 and J usage is TRBJ2-1; 7 bases are a match to TRBD2. CDR3 length: 13 amino acids. The J segment lost 8 bases and the V segment lost 7 bases, leaving 9 bases of the junction unmatched. The germline CDR1 and CDR2 sequences are SGHRS and YFSETQ. Together with reference TRBV5-1 and TRBJ2-1, the CDR3 gives the full variable domain: KAGVTQTPRYLIKTRGQQVTLSCSPISGHRSVSWYQQTPGQGLQFLFEYFSETQRNKGNFPGRFSGRQFSNSRSEMNVSTLELGDSALYLCASGAGEGDEQFFGPGTRLTVL.

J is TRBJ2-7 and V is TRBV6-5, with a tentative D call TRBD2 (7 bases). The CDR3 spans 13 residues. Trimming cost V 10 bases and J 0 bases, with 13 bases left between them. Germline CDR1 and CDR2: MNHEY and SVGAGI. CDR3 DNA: TGTGCCACGGGGGGCACCCACTCCTACGAGCAGTACTTC. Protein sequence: CATGGTHSYEQYF.

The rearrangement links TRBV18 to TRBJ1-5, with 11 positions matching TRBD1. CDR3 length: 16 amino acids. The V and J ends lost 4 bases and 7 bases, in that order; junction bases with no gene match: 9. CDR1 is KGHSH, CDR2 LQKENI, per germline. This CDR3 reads CASSLGTGGGDQPQHF. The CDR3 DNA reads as TGTGCCAGCTCACTCGGGACAGGGGGTGGCGACCAGCCCCAGCATTTT. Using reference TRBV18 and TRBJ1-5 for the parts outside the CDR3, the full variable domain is NAGVMQNPRHLVRRRGQEARLRCSPMKGHSHVYWYRQLPEEGLKFMVYLQKENIIDESGMPKERFSAEFPKEGPSILRIQQVVRGDSAAYFCASSLGTGGGDQPQHFGDGTRLSIL.

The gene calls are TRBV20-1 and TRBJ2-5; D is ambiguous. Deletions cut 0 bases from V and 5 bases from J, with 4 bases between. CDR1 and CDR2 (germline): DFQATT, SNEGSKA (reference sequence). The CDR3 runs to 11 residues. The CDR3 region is CSARDRETQYF. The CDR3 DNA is TGCAGTGCTAGAGATCGGGAGACCCAGTACTTC.

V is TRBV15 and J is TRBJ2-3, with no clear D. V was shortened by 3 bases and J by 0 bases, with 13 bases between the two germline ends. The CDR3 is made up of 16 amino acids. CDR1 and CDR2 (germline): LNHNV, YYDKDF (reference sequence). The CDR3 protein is CATSRERRASTDTQYF. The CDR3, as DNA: TGTGCCACCAGCAGGGAACGACGGGCTAGCACAGATACGCAGTATTTT. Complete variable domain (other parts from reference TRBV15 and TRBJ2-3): DAMVIQNPRYQVTQFGKPVTLSCSQTLNHNVMYWYQQKSSQAPKLLFHYYDKDFNNEADTPDNFQSRRPNTSFCFLDIRSPGLGDTAMYLCATSRERRASTDTQYFGPGTRLTVL.

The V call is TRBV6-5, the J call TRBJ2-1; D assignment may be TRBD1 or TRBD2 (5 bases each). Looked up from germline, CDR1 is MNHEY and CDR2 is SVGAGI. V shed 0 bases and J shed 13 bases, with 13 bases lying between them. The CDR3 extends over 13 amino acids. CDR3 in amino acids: CASSYSGTPDQFF. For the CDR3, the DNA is TGTGCCAGCAGTTACTCAGGGACCCCGGATCAGTTCTTC.

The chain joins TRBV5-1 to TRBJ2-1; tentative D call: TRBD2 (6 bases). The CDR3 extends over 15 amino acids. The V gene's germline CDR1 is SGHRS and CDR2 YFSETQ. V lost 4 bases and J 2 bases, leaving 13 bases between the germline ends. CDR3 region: CASSPRDSAYNEQFF. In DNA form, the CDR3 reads TGCGCCAGCAGCCCCCGGGACTCTGCCTACAATGAGCAGTTCTTC.

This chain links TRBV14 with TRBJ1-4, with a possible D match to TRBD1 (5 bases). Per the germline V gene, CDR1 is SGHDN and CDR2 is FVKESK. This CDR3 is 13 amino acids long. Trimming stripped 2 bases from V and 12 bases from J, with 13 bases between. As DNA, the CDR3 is TGTGCCAGCAGCCAATTCCGGGGGGGTGAACTGTTTTTT. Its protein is CASSQFRGGELFF.

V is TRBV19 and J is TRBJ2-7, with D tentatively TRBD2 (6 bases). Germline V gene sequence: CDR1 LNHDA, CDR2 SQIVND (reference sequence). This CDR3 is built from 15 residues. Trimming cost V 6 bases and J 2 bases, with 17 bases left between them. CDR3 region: CASSHSRDSAYEQYF. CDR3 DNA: TGTGCCAGTAGCCATTCGCGGGACTCAGCCTACGAGCAGTACTTC. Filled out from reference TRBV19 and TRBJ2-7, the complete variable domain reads DGGITQSPKYLFRKEGQNVTLSCEQNLNHDAMYWYRQDPGQGLRLIYYSQIVNDFQKGDIAEGYSVSREKKESFPLTVTSAQKNPTAFYLCASSHSRDSAYEQYFGPGTRLTVT.

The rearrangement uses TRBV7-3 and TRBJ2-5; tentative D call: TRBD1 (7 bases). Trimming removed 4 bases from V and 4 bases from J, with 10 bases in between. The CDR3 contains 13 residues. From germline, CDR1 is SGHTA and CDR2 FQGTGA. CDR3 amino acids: CASSSQGGETQYF. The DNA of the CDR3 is TGTGCCAGCAGCTCCCAGGGGGGAGAGACCCAGTACTTC.

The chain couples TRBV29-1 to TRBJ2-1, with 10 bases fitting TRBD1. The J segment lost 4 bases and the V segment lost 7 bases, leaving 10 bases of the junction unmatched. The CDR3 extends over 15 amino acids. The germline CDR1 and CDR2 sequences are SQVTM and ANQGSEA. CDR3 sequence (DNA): TGCAGCGGTGGACAGGGGGAGTATTCTTACAATGAGCAGTTCTTC. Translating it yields CSGGQGEYSYNEQFF.

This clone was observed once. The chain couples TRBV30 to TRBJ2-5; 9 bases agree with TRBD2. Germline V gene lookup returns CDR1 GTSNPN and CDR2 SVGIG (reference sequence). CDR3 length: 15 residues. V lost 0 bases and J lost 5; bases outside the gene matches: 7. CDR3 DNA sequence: TGTGCCTGGAGTGTAAGGGGTAGCGGGAGTGAGACCCAGTACTTC. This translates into CAWSVRGSGSETQYF.

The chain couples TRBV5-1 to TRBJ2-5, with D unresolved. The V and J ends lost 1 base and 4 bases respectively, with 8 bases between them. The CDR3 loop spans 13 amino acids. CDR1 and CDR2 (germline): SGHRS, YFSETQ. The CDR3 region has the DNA TGCGCCAGCAGCTTGTTTCTGGGAGAGACCCAGTACTTC. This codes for CASSLFLGETQYF.